The clone carrying this T cell receptor beta chain has only a few counts. Its antigen is not known. The junction and the germline gene differ at one end; a read error may be behind it. The data belong to a study of response to subunit inactivated influenza vaccine. Germline-derived CDR1 and CDR2 are SEHNR and FQNEAQ (reference sequence). The CDR3 spans 14 residues. TCRdb fed the RT-PCR reads into MiXCR, producing one record per CDR3 protein. The sample carries around 790,000 distinct CDR3 sequences, 20% to 25% recorded once. The study's findings and limits: Each seasonal influenza vaccination, the authors suggested, recruits few new T cells.

The chain is built from TRBV7-9 and TRBJ2-1; weak D call: TRBD2 (6 bases). Source: PBMCs from blood, taken 4 to 6 days after vaccination. The clonotype comes from a man over 45 who received an inactivated influenza vaccine. For the CDR3, the DNA is TGTGCCAGCAGCCTCCCCGGGACTGTAAATGAACAGTTCTTC. Residues: CASSLPGTVNEQFF.